This entry describes one T cell receptor (beta chain). The data were taken from a study of blood T cell repertoires in COVID-19. Looking at the study overall: Each recovered donor of Cohort 3 presented with two negative PCRs, clearance, or symptom resolution.

CDR3 length: 14 residues. V shed 3 bases, J shed 3 bases, and the junction held 7 bases outside the gene matches. CDR1 and CDR2 (germline): DFQATT, SNEGSKA (reference sequence). Measured with immunoSEQ multiplex PCR; TCRdb has only the in-frame clones, and not every one. The profile covers around 200,000 clones, with about 90% appearing a single time and 3% to 3.5% taken by the ten largest. This TCR was sampled from a woman between 50 and 59 years old in a cohort exposed to, infected with or recovered from COVID-19 (not recorded which). The V and J genes are TRBV20-1 and TRBJ2-5; 7 bases map to TRBD2. Sequencing was carried out using PBMCs or T cells enriched from blood (not recorded which). The CDR3 bases are TGCAGTGCTAGTGATCGGCGGGGGAAAGAGACCCAGTACTTC. Translating it yields CSASDRRGKETQYF.